This T cell receptor (beta chain) is drawn from a study of metastatic and nonmetastatic thyroid tumors. All patients reached thyroid surgery having received no treatment beforehand. Under the authors' procedure: Built for papillary thyroid cancer, a distant-metastasis classifier drew on CDR3 differences across clinicopathological groups. Using MiXCR, TCRdb re-called clones from the PCR reads. The V and J calls reflect TCRdb's pipeline rather than the authors' work. The data hold 15,000 to 20,000 clones, with roughly 36% observed a single time. Germline CDR1 and CDR2: LGHNA and YSLEER. J gave up 6 bases and V 4 bases, and 6 bases lay outside the gene matches. The CDR3 spans 13 residues.

The sequence came from a female donor with papillary thyroid cancer or a benign thyroid nodule (not recorded which). Some clones in this sample may be carry-over from other donors' samples. Sequenced input: tumor tissue. This chain joins TRBV4-3 and TRBJ2-7, with 7 bases identical to TRBD1. In DNA form, the CDR3 reads TGCGCCAGCAGCCCGCGCAGGGGGTTCGAGCAGTACTTC. Its protein is CASSPRRGFEQYF.